This T cell receptor (beta chain) derives from a study of blood T cell repertoires in COVID-19 (dated by TCRdb to 2020 to 2021). Regarding the study in general: Samples from collaborators originated in the United States, Italy and Spain and spanned both the acute and convalescent phases of COVID-19. Where HLA class I and class II types were available, the types were taken from metadata supplied by the sample provider, not from assay-based typing. Samples came from the ongoing ImmuneRACE study (first 160 participants) plus 1,254 subjects from 6 global collaborators. The repertoires were made available in a free public database intended to serve as a resource for research on the immune response to SARS-CoV-2. The prospective study material was composed of cDNA or gDNA derived from T cells, B-cell-depleted T cells, or PBMCs. The dataset comprised deeply sampled blood TCRbeta repertoires from subjects exposed to, actively infected with, or recovered from COVID-19. Nearly every sample came with metadata listing a de-identified subject ID, COVID-19 status, age in years and sex.

TCRbeta CDR3 regions were amplified from genomic DNA using the immunoSEQ Assay, a bias-controlled multiplex PCR. The study's processing was this. The number of nucleated cells in each sample was estimated from the amplification of reference gene primers within the assay. Sequence reads were collapsed and filtered to measure the absolute abundance of every unique TCRbeta CDR3 rearrangement. For each sample, productive Simpson clonality was calculated as the square root of Simpson's diversity index across productive rearrangements. Entries here come from immuneACCESS through TCRdb and include only in-frame sequences with V and J called. Some clones fail to appear in such tables; in the studies checked, an unresolved V gene covers under half of the shortfall, and the cause of the remainder is unknown. The V and J calls and clone size come from that table; D and trimming were worked out from the DNA. This sample gives around 140,000 clones in total; around 88% of them show up just once. Less than 2% of the sample is held by the ten biggest clonotypes.

As concerns this clone: Its antigen is currently not known. Base quality data are lacking; no much larger clone is found one base away.

The collaborating institutions used their own protocols to collect whole blood in K2EDTA tubes. For TCRbeta analysis, collaborator samples were shipped as frozen whole blood, as isolated PBMCs, or as DNA extracted from either sample type. At the junction V is shortened by 4 bases and J by 0 bases; bases outside the gene matches: 15. The cysteine opens and the phenylalanine closes a CDR3 of 19 amino acids. Left in the record is the CDR3 DNA by itself, 57 bases read in frame from the first base. CDR1 MDHEN and CDR2 SYDVKM were looked up in the germline V gene. General findings and caveats noted by the study authors: Clinical and demographic metadata were provided uncurated, with the amount varying by source and participant.

Source material: peripheral blood. This chain is built from TRBV28 and TRBJ2-1; TRBD1 matches 7 bases in the middle. The receptor was derived from an older woman with acute or convalescent COVID-19. The sequenced DNA is TGTGCCAGCAGTTGTTACGGGACAGCACAAGCTAGCTCCTACAATGAGCAGTTCTTC. This gives the protein CASSCYGTAQASSYNEQFF.